This entry concerns a single T cell receptor (beta chain). This clone has a count of ten or more. It has no known antigen specificity. Nothing much larger sits one base from this clone, and base qualities are not available. Additional DNA sequences in this sample encode the identical CDR3. CDR1 is given as DFQATT and CDR2 as SNEGSKA, both from the germline V gene (reference sequence). V is shortened by 5 bases, J by 3 bases, and the region joining them spans 14 bases. The CDR3, from cysteine to phenylalanine, totals 14 residues. Only the CDR3 portion is preserved as DNA: 42 bases, with reading frame beginning at the first base. The data were obtained in a study of metastatic and nonmetastatic thyroid tumors (TCRdb year 2020). Background on the whole study: For patients with malignant and with benign thyroid disease, the researchers compared repertoires between peripheral blood samples and tumor or nodule tissue samples. General study outcomes and caveats: TCR beta diversity was reported as significantly higher in malignant tumors than in benign nodules, in both blood and tumor samples.

Libraries were made using PCR. The run used an Illumina HiSeq 4000. The TCR beta-chain CDR3 region of each patient was profiled by high-throughput sequencing. The study's own analysis went as follows. The researchers built a classifier to tell apart papillary thyroid cancer patients with distant metastasis, based on CDR3 differences among clinicopathological groups. The Shannon index was used to measure repertoire diversity, and the Morisita-Horn index was used to measure how similar tumor and blood repertoires were. TCRdb reprocessing: public reads trimmed at Q25 with fastp, clones called with MiXCR, in-frame beta chains kept. TCRdb's processing, not the authors' own work, is the source of the V and J calls. For this sample there are tens of thousands of clones; 20% to 25% appear just once. Clones ranked in the top ten supply about 43% of the sample. None of the patients had been given any treatment before thyroid surgery. Using T-cell receptor beta sequencing, the researchers looked back retrospectively at clinical samples from patients, gathered between the early 2010s and the late 2010s.

This chain is built from TRBV20-1 and TRBJ2-1; TRBD2 is perhaps the D gene, given 6 matching bases. The TCR sequence derives from a female donor with papillary thyroid cancer or a benign thyroid nodule (not recorded which). Some clones in this sample may be carry-over from other donors' samples. Sequencing was done on a sample of blood. This receptor has the CDR3 CSAPLLADYNEQFF. The sequence in DNA is TGCAGTGCTCCCCTACTAGCAGACTACAATGAGCAGTTCTTC.